The entry below gives a single T cell receptor beta chain sequence along with its context. Its specific antigen is unknown. No much larger clonotype is one base removed from it; base qualities were not supplied. The donors were included in the validation cohort of 120 subjects, a group kept apart from the roughly 670-subject first cohort. The sample is drawn from a study of cytomegalovirus exposure and HLA in healthy donors (dated by TCRdb to about 2017). As for the study more broadly: According to a later analysis, the 100 to 150 validation repertoires were produced on the same platform as the approximately 600 repertoires of the first cohort. The study was designed to test whether signatures of past pathogen exposure could be identified by cataloging public T cell receptors. Along with the roughly 670-subject first cohort, a separate validation cohort of over a hundred different subjects was used. To predict cytomegalovirus infection status, the study combined high-throughput TCR immunosequencing, statistical association of individual TCRs with disease status, and machine learning.

The CDR3 spans 14 residues, from the cysteine through the phenylalanine. Left in the record is the CDR3 DNA by itself, 42 bases read in frame from the first base. CDR1 and CDR2 (SGHTA, FQGNSA) derive from the germline V gene. V is shortened by 1 base, J by 2 bases, and the region joining them spans 8 bases. Beyond this particular receptor, the publication reports: The validation cohort had no HLA typing available for a later analysis, so co-occurrence within that cohort was assessed over all 120 or so repertoires. In the study, about 150 TCR beta chains were listed as associated with cytomegalovirus. Most TCR sequences were observed very rarely across donors, whereas some public TCRs were present in many individuals. A few of the identified cytomegalovirus-associated TCR beta chains were confirmed in vitro to be specific for cytomegalovirus antigens. In both the original and validation cohorts, the classifier was reported to diagnose cytomegalovirus status with high specificity and sensitivity. The authors suggested that the approach could potentially be generalized to other disease states and immunological phenotypes. A later analysis found that TCRs clustered in the first cohort also tended to co-occur in the 95 to 150 validation repertoires, with 90% to 95% of cluster scores above 0.

The method behind the library was the immunoSEQ multiplex PCR assay. On the study's bioinformatics: A statistical classification framework was developed to diagnose cytomegalovirus status using the catalog of TCR beta chain sequences. The clones in this table, taken by TCRdb from immuneACCESS, are in-frame only. Not every clone is retained; where verified, under half of the shortfall comes from an unresolved V gene, and the cause of the rest is unknown. The DNA gave D and trimming, while V, J and clone size come from that table. Within this sample are roughly 140,000 clones, with around 90% of them counted one time only. The ten largest clones add up to less than 9% of the sample.

The sequenced sample consisted of PBMCs. The sequence links TRBV7-2 to TRBJ1-2; no D gene call is confident. The receptor comes from a man in his late teens or twenties in good health and CMV-seropositive. The DNA sequence follows: TGTGCCAGCAGCTTAGAGAACAGAAACTATGGCTACACCTTC. This gives the protein CASSLENRNYGYTF.